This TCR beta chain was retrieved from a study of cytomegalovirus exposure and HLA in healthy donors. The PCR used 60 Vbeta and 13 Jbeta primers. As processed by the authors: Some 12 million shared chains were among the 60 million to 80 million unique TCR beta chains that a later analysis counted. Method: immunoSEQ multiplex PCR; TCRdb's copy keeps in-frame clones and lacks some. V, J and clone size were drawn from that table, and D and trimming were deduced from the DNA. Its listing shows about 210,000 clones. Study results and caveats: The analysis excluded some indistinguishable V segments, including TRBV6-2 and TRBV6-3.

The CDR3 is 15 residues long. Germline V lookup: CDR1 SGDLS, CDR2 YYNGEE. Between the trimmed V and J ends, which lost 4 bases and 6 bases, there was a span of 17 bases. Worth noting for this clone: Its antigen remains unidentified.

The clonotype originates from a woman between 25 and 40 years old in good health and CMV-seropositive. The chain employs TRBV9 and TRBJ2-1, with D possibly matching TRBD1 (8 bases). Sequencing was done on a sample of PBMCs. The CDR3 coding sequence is TGTGCCAGCAGCTCTACAGGGGGGGTCGTCAATGAGCAGTTCTTC. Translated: CASSSTGGVVNEQFF.